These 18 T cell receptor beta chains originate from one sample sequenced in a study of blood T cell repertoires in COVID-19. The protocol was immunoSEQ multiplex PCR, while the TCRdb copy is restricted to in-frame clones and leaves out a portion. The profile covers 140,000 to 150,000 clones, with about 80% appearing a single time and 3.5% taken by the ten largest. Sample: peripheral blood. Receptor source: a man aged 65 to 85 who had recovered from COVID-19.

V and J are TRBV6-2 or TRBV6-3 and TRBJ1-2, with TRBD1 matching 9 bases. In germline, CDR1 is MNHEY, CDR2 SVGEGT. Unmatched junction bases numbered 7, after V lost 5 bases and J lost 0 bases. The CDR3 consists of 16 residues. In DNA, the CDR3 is TGTGCCAGCAGTGGGTTGCGACAGGGGGCTAACTATGGCTACACCTTC. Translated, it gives CASSGLRQGANYGYTF.

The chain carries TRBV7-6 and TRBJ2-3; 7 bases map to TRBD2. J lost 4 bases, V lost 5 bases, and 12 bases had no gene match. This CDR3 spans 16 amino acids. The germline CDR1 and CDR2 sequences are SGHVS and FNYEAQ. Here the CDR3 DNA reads TGTGCCAGCAGCCCGCGCGGAGCGGGGTACCCAGATACGCAGTATTTT. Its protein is CASSPRGAGYPDTQYF.

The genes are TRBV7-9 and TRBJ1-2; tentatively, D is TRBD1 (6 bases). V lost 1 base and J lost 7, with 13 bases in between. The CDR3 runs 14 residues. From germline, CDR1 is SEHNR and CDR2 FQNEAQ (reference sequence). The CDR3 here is CASSLGLQGAGYTF. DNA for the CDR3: TGTGCCAGCAGCTTAGGCCTACAGGGTGCTGGCTACACCTTC.

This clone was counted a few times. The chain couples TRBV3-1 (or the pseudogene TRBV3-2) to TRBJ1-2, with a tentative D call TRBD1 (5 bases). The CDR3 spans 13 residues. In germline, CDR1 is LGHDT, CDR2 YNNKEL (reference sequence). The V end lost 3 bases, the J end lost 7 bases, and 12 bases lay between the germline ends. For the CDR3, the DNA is TGTGCCAGCAGCCAGGGAGGGGTGCCTGGCTACACCTTC. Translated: CASSQGGVPGYTF.

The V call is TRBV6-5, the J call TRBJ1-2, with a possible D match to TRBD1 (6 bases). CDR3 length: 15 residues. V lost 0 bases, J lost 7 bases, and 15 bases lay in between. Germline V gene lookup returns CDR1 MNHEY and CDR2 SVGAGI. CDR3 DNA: TGTGCCAGCAGTTACTCGGCAGGGGAGTCCATTGGCTACACCTTC. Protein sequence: CASSYSAGESIGYTF.

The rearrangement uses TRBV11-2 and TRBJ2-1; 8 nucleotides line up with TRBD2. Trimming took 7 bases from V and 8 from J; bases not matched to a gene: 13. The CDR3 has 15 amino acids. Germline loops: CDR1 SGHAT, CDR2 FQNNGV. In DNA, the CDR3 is TGTGCCAGCACCCTCACTCCGGTAGCGGGACATGAGCAGTTCTTC. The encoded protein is CASTLTPVAGHEQFF. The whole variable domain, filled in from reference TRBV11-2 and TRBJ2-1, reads EAGVAQSPRYKIIEKRQSVAFWCNPISGHATLYWYQQILGQGPKLLIQFQNNGVVDDSQLPKDRFSAERLKGVDSTLKIQPAKLEDSAVYLCASTLTPVAGHEQFFGPGTRLTVL.

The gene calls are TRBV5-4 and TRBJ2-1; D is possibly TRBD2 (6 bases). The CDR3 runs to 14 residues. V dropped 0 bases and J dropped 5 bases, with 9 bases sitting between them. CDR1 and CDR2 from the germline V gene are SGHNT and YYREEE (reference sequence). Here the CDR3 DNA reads TGTGCCAGCAGCTTGGGGCGGGGTAACAATGAGCAGTTCTTC. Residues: CASSLGRGNNEQFF.

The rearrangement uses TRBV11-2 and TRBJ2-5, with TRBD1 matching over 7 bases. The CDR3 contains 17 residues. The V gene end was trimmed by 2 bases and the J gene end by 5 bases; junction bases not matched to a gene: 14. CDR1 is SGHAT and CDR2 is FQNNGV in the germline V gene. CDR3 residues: CASSLRGAGGFMETQYF. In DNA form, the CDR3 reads TGTGCCAGCAGCTTACGGGGAGCAGGGGGTTTTATGGAGACCCAGTACTTC.

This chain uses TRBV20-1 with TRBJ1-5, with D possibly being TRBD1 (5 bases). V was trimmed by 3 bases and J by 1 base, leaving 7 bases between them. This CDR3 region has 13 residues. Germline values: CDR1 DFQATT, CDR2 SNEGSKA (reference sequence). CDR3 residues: CSASRGSNQPQHF. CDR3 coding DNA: TGCAGTGCTAGTAGGGGAAGCAATCAGCCCCAGCATTTT.

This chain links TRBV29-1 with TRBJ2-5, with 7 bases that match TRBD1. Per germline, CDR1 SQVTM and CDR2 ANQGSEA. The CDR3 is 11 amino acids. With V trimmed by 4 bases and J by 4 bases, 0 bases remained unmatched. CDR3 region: CSVGQGETQYF. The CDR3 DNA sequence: TGCAGCGTTGGACAGGGAGAGACCCAGTACTTC.

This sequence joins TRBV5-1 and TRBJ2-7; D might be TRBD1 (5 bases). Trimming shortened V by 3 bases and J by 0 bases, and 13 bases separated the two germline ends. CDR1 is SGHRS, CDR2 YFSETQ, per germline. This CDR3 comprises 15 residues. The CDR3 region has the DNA TGCGCCAGCAGCTCGGTAGGGGTTAGCTCCTACGAGCAGTACTTC. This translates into CASSSVGVSSYEQYF.

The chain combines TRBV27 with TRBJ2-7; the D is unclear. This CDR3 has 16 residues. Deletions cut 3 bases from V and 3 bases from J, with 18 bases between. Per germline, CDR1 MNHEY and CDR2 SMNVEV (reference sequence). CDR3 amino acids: CASSFSAGSSIYEQYF. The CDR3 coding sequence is TGTGCCAGCAGTTTCAGTGCAGGAAGCAGTATCTACGAGCAGTACTTC.

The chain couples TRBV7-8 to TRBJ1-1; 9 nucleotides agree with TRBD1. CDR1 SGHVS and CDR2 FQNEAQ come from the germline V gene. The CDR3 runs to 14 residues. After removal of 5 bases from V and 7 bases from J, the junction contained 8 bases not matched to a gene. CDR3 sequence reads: CASSGWDRAGEAFF. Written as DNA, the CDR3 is TGTGCCAGCAGCGGTTGGGACAGGGCTGGTGAAGCTTTCTTT.

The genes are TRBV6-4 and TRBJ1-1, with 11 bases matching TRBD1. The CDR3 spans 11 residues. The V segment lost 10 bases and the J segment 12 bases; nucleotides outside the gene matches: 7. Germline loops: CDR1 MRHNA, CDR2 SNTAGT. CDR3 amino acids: CATPGQGASFF. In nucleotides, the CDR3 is TGTGCCACGCCTGGACAGGGGGCGTCTTTCTTT.

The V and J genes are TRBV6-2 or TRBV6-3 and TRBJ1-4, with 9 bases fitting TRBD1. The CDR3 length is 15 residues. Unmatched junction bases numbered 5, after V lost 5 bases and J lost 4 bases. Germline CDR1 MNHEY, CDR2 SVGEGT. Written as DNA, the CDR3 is TGTGCCAGCAGTAGGACAGGGGAGGATAATGAAAAACTGTTTTTT. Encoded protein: CASSRTGEDNEKLFF.

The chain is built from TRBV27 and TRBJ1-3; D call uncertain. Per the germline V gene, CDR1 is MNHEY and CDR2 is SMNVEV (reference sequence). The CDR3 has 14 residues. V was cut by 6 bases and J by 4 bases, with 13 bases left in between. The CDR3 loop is CASRLQRSGNTIYF. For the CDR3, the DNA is TGTGCCAGCAGGTTACAGCGGTCCGGAAACACCATATATTTT.

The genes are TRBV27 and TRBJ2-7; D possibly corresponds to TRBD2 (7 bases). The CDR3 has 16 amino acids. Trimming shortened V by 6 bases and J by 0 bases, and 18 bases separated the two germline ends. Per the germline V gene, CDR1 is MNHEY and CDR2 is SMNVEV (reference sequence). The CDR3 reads CASSPEGGRASYEQYF. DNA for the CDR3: TGTGCCAGCAGCCCGGAGGGGGGGAGGGCCTCCTACGAGCAGTACTTC.

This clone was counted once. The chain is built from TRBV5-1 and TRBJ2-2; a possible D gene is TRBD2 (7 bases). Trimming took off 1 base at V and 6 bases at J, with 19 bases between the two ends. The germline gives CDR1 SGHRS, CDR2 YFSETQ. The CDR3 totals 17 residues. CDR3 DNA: TGCGCCAGCAGCTTGTTTGTCAGCGGGACAAGCTCCGGGGAGCTGTTTTTT. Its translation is CASSLFVSGTSSGELFF.